These 29 T cell receptor beta chains were all obtained from the same sample, sequenced in a study of CD8 T cells in ankylosing spondylitis. Study-level points and caveats: Ankylosing spondylitis blood appeared to carry a characteristic TCR beta motif of roughly eight highly homologous variants.

These receptors have no identified antigens. TCRdb independently ran MiXCR on the 5' RACE reads; one entry per CDR3 protein. The repertoire holds some 840,000 distinct CDR3 sequences, with 12% as singletons. Material: blood, either unsorted or a sorted T cell fraction (not recorded which). The receptors come from a male donor with ankylosing spondylitis.

The genes are TRBV21-1 and TRBJ2-7; TRBD2 was called by the table and not checked on the DNA. TRBV21-1 is marked as a pseudogene. CDR3 size: 15 residues. The CDR3 DNA reads as TGTGCCAGCAGCACCGGAGTAGACGCGGGAGGCGAGCAGTACTTC. It specifies CASSTGVDAGGEQYF.

Ten or more counts support this clonotype. The CDR3 protein is CASSLDAGGVNEQFF. The CDR3 coding sequence is TGTGCCAGCAGCTTAGATGCGGGAGGGGTCAATGAGCAGTTCTTC. The gene calls are TRBV7-9 and TRBJ2-1; TRBD2 aligns across 9 bases. With 1 base clipped from V and 6 bases from J, the junction kept 4 bases outside the gene matches. The germline CDR1 and CDR2 sequences are SEHNR and FQNEAQ (reference sequence). The CDR3 has 15 residues.

The chain couples TRBV7-2 to TRBJ1-5; D is perhaps TRBD1 (6 bases). V was clipped by 5 bases and J by 6 bases, with 14 bases between them. Germline V CDR1 and CDR2: SGHTA, FQGNSA. The CDR3 has 14 amino acids. The CDR3 nucleotides read TGTGCCAGCAGCCCAAGGGGGTTTAGTCAGCCCCAGCATTTT. Translation gives CASSPRGFSQPQHF.

The chain uses TRBV20-1 and TRBJ2-1, with D hard to call. Germline V CDR1 and CDR2: DFQATT, SNEGSKA (reference sequence). The CDR3 extends over 13 amino acids. Written as DNA, the CDR3 is TGCAGCGCCGGCCGACACAAAGGGAATGAGCAGTTCTTC. Translated, it gives CSAGRHKGNEQFF.

V is TRBV2 and J is TRBJ2-7, with D uncertain. The CDR3 contains 12 residues. Germline values: CDR1 SNHLY, CDR2 FYNNEI. V lost 7 bases, J lost 3 bases, and 10 bases lay in between. The CDR3 DNA follows: TGTGCCAGCAAGTTAGCAATCTACGAGCAGTACTTC. It translates to CASKLAIYEQYF.

This clonotype was recorded a few times. The genes are TRBV6-1 and TRBJ1-6; D ambiguous. The CDR3 is 16 amino acids. Trimming shortened V by 1 base and J by 8 bases, and 15 bases separated the two germline ends. CDR1 is MNHNS and CDR2 is SASEGT in the germline V gene. This CDR3 is CASSEDSWGSYSPLHF. CDR3 nucleotide sequence: TGTGCCAGCAGTGAAGATAGTTGGGGAAGTTATTCACCCCTCCACTTT.

This clonotype has just a few counts. The chain uses TRBV12-3 or TRBV12-4 and TRBJ2-1, with TRBD2 matching over 14 bases. The CDR3 is 18 amino acids. The ends lost 5 bases at V and 5 bases at J; junction bases unmatched: 11. CDR3 coding DNA: TGTGCCAGCAGTCCCCGACTAGCGGGAGGGCAAGATAACAATGAGCAGTTCTTC. Protein: CASSPRLAGGQDNNEQFF.

In its sample, this clonotype was seen a few times. J is TRBJ2-4 and V is TRBV28; 8 bases map to TRBD1. V was pared by 3 bases and J by 6 bases, with 7 bases of the junction left unmatched. The CDR3 has 15 amino acids. Germline assignment: CDR1 MDHEN and CDR2 SYDVKM. Here the CDR3 DNA reads TGTGCCAGCAGTTTGCCAGGGGGCGAGGGAAACATTCAGTACTTC. It is translated as CASSLPGGEGNIQYF.

This clonotype was counted ten times or more. V is TRBV10-3 and J is TRBJ1-1; D not resolved. Trimming removed 5 bases at V and 6 bases at J, with 16 bases between. The CDR3 runs to 14 residues. CDR1 and CDR2 (germline): ENHRY, SYGVKD. The CDR3 loop reads CAISRLLRESEAFF. CDR3 DNA sequence: TGTGCCATCAGTCGCCTTCTCCGGGAATCTGAAGCTTTCTTT.

V usage is TRBV4-3 and J usage is TRBJ2-3; D is ambiguous. The V end lost 1 base, the J end lost 2 bases, and 10 bases lay between the germline ends. Germline V lookup: CDR1 LGHNA, CDR2 YSLEER. The CDR3 runs 15 residues. CDR3: CASSQAHVPTDTQYF. The CDR3 DNA reads as TGCGCCAGCAGCCAAGCCCATGTCCCCACAGATACGCAGTATTTT.

This chain uses TRBV11-1 with TRBJ1-1, with 7 bases that match TRBD1. The junction had 12 bases not matched to a gene; V was cut back by 5 bases and J by 6 bases. This CDR3 comprises 15 residues. Germline V gives CDR1 SGHAT, CDR2 FQDESV (reference sequence). The CDR3 bases are TGTGCCAGCAGCCCGAATCACGACAGGGAATCTGAAGCTTTCTTT. It specifies CASSPNHDRESEAFF.

The rearrangement uses TRBV24-1 and TRBJ2-1, with TRBD2 identical over 7 bases. J lost 5 bases, V lost 1 base, and 7 bases had no gene match. CDR1 KGHDR and CDR2 SFDVKD come from the germline V gene. CDR3 length: 16 amino acids. CDR3 DNA sequence: TGTGCCACCAGTGATTTTCGGGGGGACTTTAACAATGAGCAGTTCTTC. Its translation is CATSDFRGDFNNEQFF.

This clonotype was counted only a few times. This chain joins TRBV15 and TRBJ1-2; D is perhaps TRBD1 (6 bases). Germline V gene lookup returns CDR1 LNHNV and CDR2 YYDKDF (reference sequence). This CDR3 spans 14 amino acids. With 2 bases removed from V and 6 bases from J, the gap between germline ends came to 13 bases. The CDR3 DNA sequence: TGTGCCACCAGCAGATTCGAGGGGACAAATGGCTACACCTTC. Amino acids: CATSRFEGTNGYTF. The complete variable domain, with remaining parts taken from reference TRBV15 and TRBJ1-2, reads DAMVIQNPRYQVTQFGKPVTLSCSQTLNHNVMYWYQQKSSQAPKLLFHYYDKDFNNEADTPDNFQSRRPNTSFCFLDIRSPGLGDTAMYLCATSRFEGTNGYTFGSGTRLTVV.

The chain joins TRBV7-2 to TRBJ1-2, with D possibly being TRBD1 (6 bases). CDR3 size: 16 residues. Germline CDR1 reads SGHTA; CDR2 reads FQGNSA. Trimming removed 5 bases from V and 0 bases from J, with 16 bases in between. DNA of the CDR3: TGTGCCAGCAGCCCAGTGACAGGAGAGACTAACTATGGCTACACCTTC. Translated: CASSPVTGETNYGYTF.

The chain uses TRBV29-1 and TRBJ1-1; D ambiguous. Trimming took off 1 base at V and 0 bases at J, with 9 bases between the two ends. This CDR3 region has 14 residues. The germline V gene has CDR1 SQVTM and CDR2 ANQGSEA. CDR3 in amino acids: CSVEGRGVNTEAFF. The CDR3 DNA sequence: TGCAGCGTTGAAGGACGGGGAGTGAACACTGAAGCTTTCTTT.

This chain links TRBV5-1 with TRBJ2-2, with a possible D match to TRBD2 (6 bases). The CDR3 has 16 residues. Trimming pared 4 bases from V and 0 bases from J, leaving 13 bases between. Germline lookup yields CDR1 SGHRS and CDR2 YFSETQ. CDR3 sequence reads: CASSRDFVPNTGELFF. The CDR3 bases are TGCGCCAGCAGCCGGGACTTCGTACCGAACACCGGGGAGCTGTTTTTT.

V and J are TRBV20-1 and TRBJ2-1, with a possible D match to TRBD2 (5 bases). This CDR3 region has 11 residues. V gave up 6 bases and J gave up 9 bases, with 12 bases separating them. Germline V gene lookup returns CDR1 DFQATT and CDR2 SNEGSKA (reference sequence). CDR3 in DNA: TGCAGTGCGTCTACCGCGGGTGAGCAGTTCTTC. As protein: CSASTAGEQFF.

There are a few counts of this clonotype. This chain joins TRBV20-1 and TRBJ2-1; D uncertain. Trimming pared 0 bases from V and 10 bases from J, leaving 16 bases between. This CDR3 has 14 amino acids. The germline gives CDR1 DFQATT, CDR2 SNEGSKA (reference sequence). The CDR3 DNA sequence: TGCAGTGCTAGAGATGTTATAGGGTTTTCCGAGCAGTTCTTC. Its translation is CSARDVIGFSEQFF.

This sequence joins TRBV15 and TRBJ2-5; D remains unclear. The CDR3 loop spans 15 amino acids. Trimming stripped 4 bases from V and 7 bases from J, with 19 bases between. Germline CDR1 is LNHNV and CDR2 is YYDKDF (reference sequence). Here the CDR3 DNA reads TGTGCCACCAGCATCACGGATCTGTTCTGGGTGACCCAGTACTTC. Its translation: CATSITDLFWVTQYF.

This clonotype has just a few counts. The V gene is TRBV7-2, the J gene TRBJ1-1; D perhaps matches TRBD1 (5 bases). The CDR3 is 14 residues long. Germline values: CDR1 SGHTA, CDR2 FQGNSA. The germline V and J ends were trimmed by 2 bases and 3 bases, with 10 bases remaining between them. CDR3 region: CASSLPWGHTEAFF. The CDR3 DNA reads TGTGCCAGCAGCTTACCCTGGGGACACACTGAAGCTTTCTTT. Supplemented by reference TRBV7-2 and TRBJ1-1, the full variable domain reads GAGVSQSPSNKVTEKGKDVELRCDPISGHTALYWYRQSLGQGLEFLIYFQGNSAPDKSGLPSDRFSAERTGGSVSTLTIQRTQQEDSAVYLCASSLPWGHTEAFFGQGTRLTVV.

This clonotype was observed a handful of times. The chain combines TRBV28 with TRBJ1-4, with unresolved D. The CDR3 extends over 13 amino acids. Germline V CDR1 and CDR2: MDHEN, SYDVKM. V gave up 3 bases and J gave up 10 bases, with 12 bases separating them. This CDR3 is CASSFRGLGKLFF. For the CDR3, the DNA is TGTGCCAGCAGTTTTCGAGGGCTTGGAAAACTGTTTTTT.

This clonotype was found many times. The chain recombines TRBV5-1 with TRBJ2-1, with 13 bases identical to TRBD2. The trim removed 4 bases at V and 8 bases at J, leaving 6 bases unmatched. Germline-derived CDR1 and CDR2 are SGHRS and YFSETQ. The CDR3 loop spans 15 amino acids. The CDR3 reads CASSQLAGGYHEQFF. The CDR3 DNA reads as TGCGCCAGCAGCCAACTAGCGGGGGGGTACCATGAGCAGTTCTTC.

The gene calls are TRBV13 and TRBJ2-3; 7 nucleotides align to TRBD2. The germline CDR1 and CDR2 sequences are PRHDT and FYEKMQ (reference sequence). This CDR3 comprises 16 residues. Germline trimming cut 5 bases from V and 0 bases from J; bases unmatched to any gene: 8. CDR3 bases: TGTGCCAGCAGCCCCGGCGTGCGGGGGAGCACAGATACGCAGTATTTT. This encodes CASSPGVRGSTDTQYF.

This clonotype was recorded at least ten times. This rearrangement joins TRBV20-1 to TRBJ2-1, with TRBD2 identical over 12 bases. V was clipped by 4 bases and J by 1 base; unmatched bases: 5. CDR1 is DFQATT, CDR2 SNEGSKA, per germline (reference sequence). The CDR3 has 16 residues. The CDR3 DNA follows: TGCAGTGCTAACGCTGGACTAGCGGGGTCCTACAATGAGCAGTTCTTC. As protein: CSANAGLAGSYNEQFF.

This clonotype was found a few times. The chain couples TRBV6-6 to TRBJ1-2, with 7 bases lining up with TRBD1. The CDR3 is 13 amino acids. The junction had 2 bases not matched to a gene; V was cut back by 5 bases and J by 2 bases. Germline loops: CDR1 MNHNY, CDR2 SVGAGI (reference sequence). The CDR3 sequence: CASSETGNYGYTF. The CDR3 DNA reads as TGTGCCAGCAGTGAGACAGGGAACTATGGCTACACCTTC.

The chain links TRBV12-3 or TRBV12-4 to TRBJ2-1, with 12 bases lining up with TRBD2. This CDR3 comprises 15 residues. V shed 7 bases, J shed 7 bases, and the junction held 8 bases outside the gene matches. The CDR3 loop is CASTETSGSKNEQFF. CDR3 in DNA: TGTGCCAGCACCGAGACTAGCGGGAGTAAGAATGAGCAGTTCTTC.

The table lists this clonotype with a few counts. V usage is TRBV6-1 and J usage is TRBJ2-5; 8 positions agree with TRBD1. CDR1 MNHNS and CDR2 SASEGT come from the germline V gene. The CDR3 has 13 amino acids. V dropped 10 bases and J dropped 5; count of bases not matched to a gene: 9. CDR3 region: CATTGTGRETQYF. The CDR3 DNA reads TGTGCCACCACCGGGACAGGAAGGGAGACCCAGTACTTC.

In its sample, this clonotype was seen many times. The genes are TRBV29-1 and TRBJ2-1; 7 nucleotides align to TRBD2. The CDR3 consists of 11 residues. Germline CDR1 reads SQVTM; CDR2 reads ANQGSEA. The CDR3 loop reads CSARAGEEQFF. The DNA of the CDR3 is TGCAGTGCCCGGGCGGGGGAGGAGCAGTTCTTC.

In its sample, this clonotype was seen many times. The chain carries TRBV20-1 and TRBJ1-2; possible D gene TRBD1, 5 bases. This CDR3 has 13 amino acids. Per the germline V gene, CDR1 is DFQATT and CDR2 is SNEGSKA (reference sequence). Trimming shortened V by 0 bases and J by 2 bases, and 7 bases separated the two germline ends. The CDR3 DNA is TGCAGTGCTAGAGATGACAGAAACTATGGCTACACCTTC. It yields the protein CSARDDRNYGYTF.